This paragraph reports one TCR beta chain. Followed over time, Seattle patients had been enrolled while infection was active. This sample is part of a study of blood T cell repertoires in COVID-19. Study at large: Donors in the United States, Italy and Spain gave samples during acute or convalescent COVID-19. T cells, B-cell-depleted T cells, or PBMCs supplied cDNA or gDNA.

Trimming removed 6 bases from V and 4 bases from J; junction bases left unmatched: 8. Looked up from germline, CDR1 is MNHEY and CDR2 is SVGAGI. This CDR3 is 14 amino acids long. Methods used by the authors: By means of reference gene primer amplification, nucleated cell counts were estimated. Generated by immunoSEQ multiplex PCR, the TCRdb table keeps only in-frame clones and is missing some. That table furnishes V, J and clone size, whereas the DNA furnished D and trimming. This table holds some 450,000 clones, around 89% found once. The V and J genes are TRBV6-5 and TRBJ2-7; TRBD1 aligns across 8 bases. The sequencing sample was made of peripheral blood. The source of this sequence is a woman in her 50s with COVID-19, enrolled during active disease. The CDR3 DNA reads TGTGCCAGCAGCCGCGGACAGGGTAGTTACGAGCAGTACTTC. Translated: CASSRGQGSYEQYF.